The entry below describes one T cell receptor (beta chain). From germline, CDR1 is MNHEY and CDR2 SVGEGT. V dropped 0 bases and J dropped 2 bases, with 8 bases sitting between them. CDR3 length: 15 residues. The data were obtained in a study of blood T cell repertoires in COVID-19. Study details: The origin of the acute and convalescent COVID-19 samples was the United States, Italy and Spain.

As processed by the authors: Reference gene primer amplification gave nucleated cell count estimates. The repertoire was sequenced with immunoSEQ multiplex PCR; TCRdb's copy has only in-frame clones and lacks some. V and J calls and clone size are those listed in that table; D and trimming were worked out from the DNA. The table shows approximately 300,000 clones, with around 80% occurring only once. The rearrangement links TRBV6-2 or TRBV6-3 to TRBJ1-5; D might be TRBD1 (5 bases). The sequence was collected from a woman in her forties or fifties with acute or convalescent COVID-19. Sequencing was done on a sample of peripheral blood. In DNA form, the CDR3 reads TGTGCCAGCAGTTACTCCCTCAGGGGCAATCAGCCCCAGCATTTT. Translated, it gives CASSYSLRGNQPQHF.